Each of the 21 T cell receptor beta chains below was sequenced from the same sample in a study of T cells in Graves' hyperthyroidism and ophthalmopathy. Regions amplified from RNA transcripts were the TCR beta CDR3 regions. The TCR CDR3 first-round RT-PCR relied on the HTBI primer set. TCRdb reprocessed the multiplex PCR reads via MiXCR and lists one record per CDR3 protein. The sample records about 350,000 distinct CDR3 sequences, approximately 18% being singletons. Material for sequencing was blood. Every receptor here comes from a woman aged 40 to 50 with Graves' ophthalmopathy.

This clonotype was detected many times. The chain links TRBV12-3 or TRBV12-4 to TRBJ2-2; D is unresolved. The V gene lost 11 bases and the J gene lost 1 base, with 11 bases spanning the gap. The CDR3 has 13 amino acids. The CDR3 protein is CAGTRGNTGELFF. CDR3 DNA: TGTGCCGGAACCCGTGGGAACACCGGGGAGCTGTTTTTT.

This clonotype was seen at least ten times. The chain combines TRBV20-1 with TRBJ1-1; the D is unclear. Germline CDR1 reads DFQATT; CDR2 reads SNEGSKA (reference sequence). The CDR3 covers 14 residues. The V end was cut by 4 bases, the J end by 1 base, with 13 bases between. The CDR3 is CSANPGRGNTEAFF. For the CDR3, the DNA is TGCAGTGCTAATCCTGGACGCGGGAACACTGAAGCTTTCTTT.

This clonotype was observed at least ten times. The V and J genes are TRBV7-2 and TRBJ1-5; no clear D. The CDR3 has 15 amino acids. Trimming took 4 bases from V and 3 from J, leaving 13 bases between them. Germline assignment: CDR1 SGHTA and CDR2 FQGNSA. The DNA for the CDR3 is TGTGCCAGCAGCTGGGAGGGAAGGGCCAATCAGCCCCAGCATTTT. This encodes CASSWEGRANQPQHF.

This clonotype was seen ten or more times. The CDR3 sequence is CSARDFRSSEQYF. As DNA, the CDR3 is TGCAGTGCTAGAGACTTTAGGAGCAGCGAGCAGTACTTC. J is TRBJ2-7 and V is TRBV20-1; no definite D call. CDR3 length: 13 amino acids. Germline values: CDR1 DFQATT, CDR2 SNEGSKA (reference sequence). The V end was cut by 0 bases, the J end by 6 bases, with 12 bases between.

This clonotype has a count of ten or more. The J gene is TRBJ2-5, the V gene TRBV29-1, with D possibly being TRBD2 (7 bases). The CDR3 is 12 residues long. The germline V and J ends were trimmed by 3 bases and 5 bases, with 10 bases remaining between them. Germline values: CDR1 SQVTM, CDR2 ANQGSEA. CDR3 sequence reads: CSVDRGGETQYF. DNA of the CDR3: TGCAGCGTTGACAGGGGAGGGGAGACCCAGTACTTC. The entire variable domain, with the rest obtained from reference TRBV29-1 and TRBJ2-5, is as follows: SAVISQKPSRDICQRGTSLTIQCQVDSQVTMMFWYRQQPGQSLTLIATANQGSEATYESGFVIDKFPISRPNLTFSTLTVSNMSPEDSSIYLCSVDRGGETQYFGPGTRLLVL.

Here the CDR3 DNA reads TGTGCCAGCAGCCCCCGGACAGAACCTAGCTCCTACGAGCAGTACTTC. Protein sequence: CASSPRTEPSSYEQYF. The chain recombines TRBV28 with TRBJ2-7, with D maybe TRBD1 (6 bases). The V gene lost 6 bases and the J gene lost 0 bases, with 18 bases spanning the gap. Germline V gives CDR1 MDHEN, CDR2 SYDVKM. The CDR3 is made up of 16 amino acids. Full variable domain (rest looked up from reference TRBV28 and TRBJ2-7): DVKVTQSSRYLVKRTGEKVFLECVQDMDHENMFWYRQDPGLGLRLIYFSYDVKMKEKGDIPEGYSVSREKKERFSLILESASTNQTSMYLCASSPRTEPSSYEQYFGPGTRLTVT.

This clonotype was observed at least ten times. The chain carries TRBV12-3 or TRBV12-4 and TRBJ2-4; TRBD1 matches 9 bases. Trimming at V came to 5 bases and at J to 0 bases, leaving 5 bases not matched to a gene. The CDR3 covers 16 residues. CDR3 loop: CASSRGTGTAKNIQYF. Here the CDR3 DNA reads TGTGCCAGCAGTCGAGGGACAGGGACAGCCAAAAACATTCAGTACTTC.

This clonotype showed up many times. The chain is built from TRBV28 and TRBJ2-2; 9 nucleotides line up with TRBD1. The CDR3 loop spans 15 amino acids. The V gene end was trimmed by 2 bases and the J gene end by 3 bases; junction bases not matched to a gene: 1. CDR1 and CDR2 from the germline V gene are MDHEN and SYDVKM. The DNA of the CDR3 is TGTGCCAGCAGTTTAGACAGGGGGTACACCGGGGAGCTGTTTTTT. Amino acid sequence: CASSLDRGYTGELFF. The whole variable domain, filled in from reference TRBV28 and TRBJ2-2, reads DVKVTQSSRYLVKRTGEKVFLECVQDMDHENMFWYRQDPGLGLRLIYFSYDVKMKEKGDIPEGYSVSREKKERFSLILESASTNQTSMYLCASSLDRGYTGELFFGEGSRLTVL.

V gene TRBV6-2 or TRBV6-3 combines with J gene TRBJ2-2; 8 nucleotides align to TRBD1. Per germline, CDR1 MNHEY and CDR2 SVGEGT. Unmatched junction bases numbered 21, after V lost 1 base and J lost 2 bases. The CDR3 is made up of 22 amino acids. In DNA form, the CDR3 reads TGTGCCAGCAGTTACTTGCTTCCCGACAGGGGTCGAAATCCGGGAAACACCGGGGAGCTGTTTTTT. This translates into CASSYLLPDRGRNPGNTGELFF.

Ten or more counts support this clonotype. The chain employs TRBV11-2 and TRBJ1-2; D is possibly TRBD1 (5 bases). This CDR3 comprises 13 residues. Looked up from germline, CDR1 is SGHAT and CDR2 is FQNNGV. V gave up 5 bases and J gave up 0 bases, with 7 bases separating them. The DNA of the CDR3 is TGTGCCAGCAGCCCACAGGCTAACTATGGCTACACCTTC. Translated: CASSPQANYGYTF. Using reference TRBV11-2 and TRBJ1-2 for the parts outside the CDR3, the full variable domain is EAGVAQSPRYKIIEKRQSVAFWCNPISGHATLYWYQQILGQGPKLLIQFQNNGVVDDSQLPKDRFSAERLKGVDSTLKIQPAKLEDSAVYLCASSPQANYGYTFGSGTRLTVV.

The sample holds many counts of this clonotype. The chain combines TRBV12-3 or TRBV12-4 with TRBJ1-2, with a tentative D call TRBD1 (5 bases). V lost 3 bases and J lost 6, with 11 bases in between. There are 13 residues in the CDR3. The CDR3 protein is CASSFEGQNGYTF. The CDR3, as DNA: TGTGCCAGCAGTTTCGAGGGGCAGAATGGCTACACCTTC.

This clonotype was recorded at least ten times. The J gene is TRBJ2-7, the V gene TRBV29-1; 11 positions match TRBD2. Germline V lookup: CDR1 SQVTM, CDR2 ANQGSEA. Trimming removed 4 bases from V and 6 bases from J; junction bases left unmatched: 5. There are 13 residues in the CDR3. The CDR3, as DNA: TGCAGCGTTGCGACTAGCGGGGTTTCCGAGCAGTACTTC. Its protein product is CSVATSGVSEQYF.

This clonotype occurred many times. The chain carries TRBV29-1 and TRBJ1-1; D call uncertain. CDR1 and CDR2 (germline): SQVTM, ANQGSEA. The CDR3 runs to 11 residues. The V gene lost 8 bases and the J gene lost 1 base, with 8 bases spanning the gap. CDR3 sequence (DNA): TGCAGCATGAGAGGGAACACTGAAGCTTTCTTT. Translation: CSMRGNTEAFF.

The chain uses TRBV20-1 and TRBJ2-7; 8 bases fit TRBD1. This CDR3 is 12 amino acids long. The V gene end was trimmed by 6 bases and the J gene end by 2 bases; junction bases not matched to a gene: 3. CDR1 is DFQATT and CDR2 is SNEGSKA in the germline V gene (reference sequence). DNA of the CDR3: TGCAGTGCCATACAGGGGGCCTACGAGCAGTACTTC. It specifies CSAIQGAYEQYF.

This clonotype was counted many times. The chain couples TRBV4-2 to TRBJ2-2; D uncertain. Trimming removed 4 bases at V and 8 bases at J, with 8 bases between. The CDR3 loop spans 12 amino acids. In germline, CDR1 is LGHNA, CDR2 YNFKEQ. The CDR3 nucleotides read TGTGCCAGCAGCCCCTCTTCTGGGGAGCTGTTTTTT. Protein product: CASSPSSGELFF.

CDR3 loop: CASSFDRGNQPQHF. The CDR3 DNA reads as TGTGCCAGCAGCTTTGACAGGGGCAATCAGCCCCAGCATTTT. This chain uses TRBV11-2 with TRBJ1-5, with 7 bases fitting TRBD1. The CDR3 totals 14 residues. V dropped 3 bases and J dropped 2; count of bases not matched to a gene: 1. Germline CDR1 SGHAT, CDR2 FQNNGV.

This clonotype showed up many times. CDR3 DNA sequence: TGTGCCAGCAGGCCTCTAGCGGGAGGAGGAGATACGCAGTATTTT. This codes for CASRPLAGGGDTQYF. The chain recombines TRBV28 with TRBJ2-3, with 11 nucleotides matching TRBD2. After removal of 6 bases from V and 5 bases from J, the junction contained 7 bases not matched to a gene. CDR1 is MDHEN, CDR2 SYDVKM, per germline. The CDR3 has 15 residues. The full variable domain, with the rest looked up from reference TRBV28 and TRBJ2-3, is DVKVTQSSRYLVKRTGEKVFLECVQDMDHENMFWYRQDPGLGLRLIYFSYDVKMKEKGDIPEGYSVSREKKERFSLILESASTNQTSMYLCASRPLAGGGDTQYFGPGTRLTVL.

The sample holds many counts of this clonotype. The rearrangement uses TRBV11-2 and TRBJ2-2; D remains ambiguous. Trimming left V 8 bases short and J 4 bases short, with 11 bases between. Germline-derived CDR1 and CDR2 are SGHAT and FQNNGV. This CDR3 has 13 amino acids. CDR3 sequence reads: CASEKERTGELFF. The CDR3 bases are TGTGCCAGCGAAAAAGAACGCACCGGGGAGCTGTTTTTT.

Many counts were recorded for this clonotype. This sequence joins TRBV9 and TRBJ1-3, with TRBD1 as a possible D gene (5 bases). The CDR3 is 17 residues long. Per the germline V gene, CDR1 is SGDLS and CDR2 is YYNGEE. V lost 3 bases and J lost 4, with 20 bases in between. The chain's CDR3 is CASSAPNPQGYGNTIYF. The CDR3 coding sequence is TGTGCCAGCAGCGCCCCTAACCCCCAGGGCTACGGAAACACCATATATTTT.

This clonotype was picked up many times. The chain employs TRBV12-3 or TRBV12-4 and TRBJ1-1; the match to TRBD1 covers 7 bases. The CDR3 contains 13 residues. Losses at the gene ends were 4 bases for V and 4 bases for J; bases not matched to a gene: 3. CDR3 coding DNA: TGTGCCAGCAGTTCAGCAGGGGGCACTGAAGCTTTCTTT. Its protein product is CASSSAGGTEAFF.

A few counts support this clonotype. The rearrangement uses TRBV6-1 and TRBJ1-1; D is ambiguous. Trimming stripped 6 bases from V and 4 bases from J, with 18 bases between. The CDR3 has 15 residues. Germline CDR1 and CDR2: MNHNS and SASEGT. The CDR3 DNA reads TGTGCCAGCAGGGCCGAGAGCGGAGGTTTCACTGAAGCTTTCTTT. Translating gives CASRAESGGFTEAFF.